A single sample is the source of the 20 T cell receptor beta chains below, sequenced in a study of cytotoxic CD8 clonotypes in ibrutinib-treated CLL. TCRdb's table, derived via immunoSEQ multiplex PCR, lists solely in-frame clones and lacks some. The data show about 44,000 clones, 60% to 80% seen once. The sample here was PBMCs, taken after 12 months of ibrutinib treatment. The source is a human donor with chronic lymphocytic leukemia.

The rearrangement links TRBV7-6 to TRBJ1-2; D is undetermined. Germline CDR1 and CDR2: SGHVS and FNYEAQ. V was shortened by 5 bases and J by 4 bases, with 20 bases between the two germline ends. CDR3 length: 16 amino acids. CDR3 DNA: TGTGCCAGCAGCCAAATTACCGGGCCTCCGCCCTATGGCTACACCTTC. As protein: CASSQITGPPPYGYTF.

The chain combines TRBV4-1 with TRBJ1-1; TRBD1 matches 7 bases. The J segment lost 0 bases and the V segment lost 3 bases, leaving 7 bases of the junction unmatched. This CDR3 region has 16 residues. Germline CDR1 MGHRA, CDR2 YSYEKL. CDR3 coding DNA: TGCGCCAGCAGCCAGGGATACAGGGGAATGAACACTGAAGCTTTCTTT. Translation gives CASSQGYRGMNTEAFF.

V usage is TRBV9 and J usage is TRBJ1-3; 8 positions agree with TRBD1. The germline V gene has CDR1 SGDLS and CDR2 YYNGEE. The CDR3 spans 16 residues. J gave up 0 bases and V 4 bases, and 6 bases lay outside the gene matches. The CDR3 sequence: CASSSQGGDSGNTIYF. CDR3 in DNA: TGTGCCAGCAGCTCACAGGGGGGAGACTCTGGAAACACCATATATTTT. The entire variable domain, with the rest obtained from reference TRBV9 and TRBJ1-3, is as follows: DSGVTQTPKHLITATGQRVTLRCSPRSGDLSVYWYQQSLDQGLQFLIQYYNGEERAKGNILERFSAQQFPDLHSELNLSSLELGDSALYFCASSSQGGDSGNTIYFGEGSWLTVV.

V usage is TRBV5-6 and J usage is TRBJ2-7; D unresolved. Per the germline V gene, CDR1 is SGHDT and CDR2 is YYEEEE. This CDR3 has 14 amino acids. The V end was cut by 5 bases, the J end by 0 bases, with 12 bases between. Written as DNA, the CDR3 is TGTGCCAGCAGAGGACCGAGGAGCTCCTACGAGCAGTACTTC. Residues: CASRGPRSSYEQYF.

The DNA of the CDR3 is TGTGCCAGCAGCTTGGGCAGAGGGTCCGGTGGCTACACCTTC. Translated, it gives CASSLGRGSGGYTF. The V and J genes are TRBV5-6 and TRBJ1-2, with D unclear. The CDR3 sequence is 14 residues long. Between the trimmed V and J ends, which lost 0 bases and 7 bases, there was a span of 13 bases. Germline V CDR1 and CDR2: SGHDT, YYEEEE.

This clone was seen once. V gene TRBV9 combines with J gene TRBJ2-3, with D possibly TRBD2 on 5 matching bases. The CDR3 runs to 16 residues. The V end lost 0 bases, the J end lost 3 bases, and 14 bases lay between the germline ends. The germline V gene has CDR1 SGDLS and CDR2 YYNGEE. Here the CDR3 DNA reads TGTGCCAGCAGCGTAGACCACACTAGACCGACAGATACGCAGTATTTT. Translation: CASSVDHTRPTDTQYF. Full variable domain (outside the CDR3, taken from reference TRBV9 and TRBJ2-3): DSGVTQTPKHLITATGQRVTLRCSPRSGDLSVYWYQQSLDQGLQFLIQYYNGEERAKGNILERFSAQQFPDLHSELNLSSLELGDSALYFCASSVDHTRPTDTQYFGPGTRLTVL.

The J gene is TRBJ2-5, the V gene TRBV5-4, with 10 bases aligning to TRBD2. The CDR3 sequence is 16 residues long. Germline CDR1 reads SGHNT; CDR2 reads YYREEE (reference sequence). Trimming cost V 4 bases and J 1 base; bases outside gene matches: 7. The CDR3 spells CASSPGVAGGQETQYF. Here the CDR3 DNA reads TGTGCCAGCAGCCCAGGGGTAGCGGGGGGCCAAGAGACCCAGTACTTC.

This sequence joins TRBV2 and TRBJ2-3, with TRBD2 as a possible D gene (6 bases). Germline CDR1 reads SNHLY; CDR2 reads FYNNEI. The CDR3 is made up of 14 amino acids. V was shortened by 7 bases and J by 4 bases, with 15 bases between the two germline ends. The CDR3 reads CASTGGANPDTQYF. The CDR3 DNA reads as TGTGCCAGCACCGGGGGAGCTAACCCAGATACGCAGTATTTT. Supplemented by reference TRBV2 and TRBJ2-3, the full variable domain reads EPEVTQTPSHQVTQMGQEVILRCVPISNHLYFYWYRQILGQKVEFLVSFYNNEISEKSEIFDDQFSVERPDGSNFTLKIRSTKLEDSAMYFCASTGGANPDTQYFGPGTRLTVL.

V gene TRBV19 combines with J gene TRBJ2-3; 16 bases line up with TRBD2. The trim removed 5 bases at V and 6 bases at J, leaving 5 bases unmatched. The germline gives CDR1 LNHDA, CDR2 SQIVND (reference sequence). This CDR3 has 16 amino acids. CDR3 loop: CASSGTSGGAADTQYF. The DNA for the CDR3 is TGTGCCAGTAGTGGGACTAGCGGGGGGGCGGCGGATACGCAGTATTTT.

CDR3 residues: CSAAPRHEQFF. The CDR3 nucleotides are TGCAGTGCAGCCCCGAGGCATGAGCAGTTCTTC. This sequence joins TRBV20-1 and TRBJ2-1; D not resolved. The CDR3 spans 11 residues. Trimming removed 6 bases at V and 8 bases at J, with 11 bases between. Per the germline V gene, CDR1 is DFQATT and CDR2 is SNEGSKA (reference sequence).

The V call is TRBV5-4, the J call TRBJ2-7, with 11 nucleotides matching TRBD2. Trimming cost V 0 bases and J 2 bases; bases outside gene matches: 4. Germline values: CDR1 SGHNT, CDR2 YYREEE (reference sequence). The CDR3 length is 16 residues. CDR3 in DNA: TGTGCCAGCAGCTTGGGTGCTAGCGGGGGGACCTACGAGCAGTACTTC. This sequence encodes CASSLGASGGTYEQYF.

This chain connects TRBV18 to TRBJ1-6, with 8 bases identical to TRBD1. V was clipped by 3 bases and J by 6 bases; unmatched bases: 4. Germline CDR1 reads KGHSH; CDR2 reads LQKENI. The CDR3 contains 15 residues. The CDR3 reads CASSPATGGNSPLHF. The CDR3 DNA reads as TGTGCCAGCTCACCGGCAACAGGGGGTAATTCACCCCTCCACTTT.

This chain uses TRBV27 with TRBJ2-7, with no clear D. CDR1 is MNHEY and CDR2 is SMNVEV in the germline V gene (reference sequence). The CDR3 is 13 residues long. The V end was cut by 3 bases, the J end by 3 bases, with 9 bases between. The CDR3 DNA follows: TGTGCCAGCAGTTTTGGCAGTTACTACGAGCAGTACTTC. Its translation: CASSFGSYYEQYF.

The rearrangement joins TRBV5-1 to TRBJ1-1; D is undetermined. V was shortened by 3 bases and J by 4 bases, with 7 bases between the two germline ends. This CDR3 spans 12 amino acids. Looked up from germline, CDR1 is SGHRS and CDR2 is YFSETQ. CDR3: CASSSGFTEAFF. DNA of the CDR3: TGCGCCAGCAGCTCCGGGTTCACTGAAGCTTTCTTT.

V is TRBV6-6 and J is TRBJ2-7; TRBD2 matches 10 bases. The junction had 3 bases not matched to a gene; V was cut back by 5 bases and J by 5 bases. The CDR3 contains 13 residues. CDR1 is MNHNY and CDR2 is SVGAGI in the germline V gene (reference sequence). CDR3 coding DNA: TGTGCCAGCAGTAGCGGGGGGGCCGACGAGCAGTACTTC. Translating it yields CASSSGGADEQYF.

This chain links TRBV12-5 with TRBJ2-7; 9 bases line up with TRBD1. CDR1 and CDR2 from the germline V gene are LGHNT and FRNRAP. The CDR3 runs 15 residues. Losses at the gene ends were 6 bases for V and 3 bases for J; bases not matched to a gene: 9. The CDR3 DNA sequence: TGTGCTAGTGGAAAGGGACAGGGAACTTACTACGAGCAGTACTTC. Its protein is CASGKGQGTYYEQYF. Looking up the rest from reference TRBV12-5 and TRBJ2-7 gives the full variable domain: DARVTQTPRHKVTEMGQEVTMRCQPILGHNTVFWYRQTMMQGLELLAYFRNRAPLDDSGMPKDRFSAEMPDATLATLKIQPSEPRDSAVYFCASGKGQGTYYEQYFGPGTRLTVT.

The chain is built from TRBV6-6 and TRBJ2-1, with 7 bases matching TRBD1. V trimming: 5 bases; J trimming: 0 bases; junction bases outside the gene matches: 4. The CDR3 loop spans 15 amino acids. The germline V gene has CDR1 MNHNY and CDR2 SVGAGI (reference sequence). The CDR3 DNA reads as TGTGCCAGCAGTCAGGACAGGAGCTCCTACAATGAGCAGTTCTTC. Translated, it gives CASSQDRSSYNEQFF.

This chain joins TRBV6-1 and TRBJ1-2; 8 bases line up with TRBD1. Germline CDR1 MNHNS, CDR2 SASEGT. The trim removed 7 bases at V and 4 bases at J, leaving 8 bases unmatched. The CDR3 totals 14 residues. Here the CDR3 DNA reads TGTGCCAGCATCGGACAGGGAAGGAGCTATGGCTACACCTTC. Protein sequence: CASIGQGRSYGYTF.

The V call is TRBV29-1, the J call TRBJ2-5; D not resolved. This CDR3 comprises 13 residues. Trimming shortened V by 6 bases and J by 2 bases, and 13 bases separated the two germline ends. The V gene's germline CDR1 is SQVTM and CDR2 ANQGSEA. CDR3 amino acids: CSVETQKQETQYF. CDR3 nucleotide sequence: TGCAGCGTGGAAACTCAAAAACAAGAGACCCAGTACTTC.

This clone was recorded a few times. CDR3 DNA sequence: TGTGCCAGCAGCTCCAATGTCCAATATAGCAATCAGCCCCAGCATTTT. It yields the protein CASSSNVQYSNQPQHF. The V call is TRBV7-9, the J call TRBJ1-5; no definite D call. Trimming took off 4 bases at V and 0 bases at J, with 13 bases between the two ends. The germline CDR1 and CDR2 sequences are SEHNR and FQNEAQ (reference sequence). The CDR3 is 16 residues long. Together with reference TRBV7-9 and TRBJ1-5, the CDR3 gives the full variable domain: DTGVSQNPRHKITKRGQNVTFRCDPISEHNRLYWYRQTLGQGPEFLTYFQNEAQLEKSRLLSDRFSAERPKGSFSTLEIQRTEQGDSAMYLCASSSNVQYSNQPQHFGDGTRLSIL.